The 15 T cell receptor beta chains below come from one sample, sequenced in a study of blood T cells in healthy people across ages. Using a J-beta primer mix together with a sample-barcoded 5' primer, a second PCR was run for roughly 6 to 12 cycles. TCRdb redid the calling of the 5' RACE reads with MiXCR, one entry per CDR3 protein. The repertoire holds approximately 960,000 distinct CDR3 sequences, with approximately 32% as singletons. These data were likewise used in another study, on T cells of mothers and their children.

The sample taken for sequencing was blood. These receptors were taken from a middle-aged woman in good health.

V is TRBV3-1 and J is TRBJ2-1, with TRBD1 identical over 7 bases. CDR3 length: 13 residues. Germline loops: CDR1 LGHDT, CDR2 YNNKEL (reference sequence). The junction had 3 bases not matched to a gene; V was cut back by 5 bases and J by 5 bases. CDR3 DNA: TGTGCCAGCAGCTCGGACAGGCACAATGAGCAGTTCTTC. As protein: CASSSDRHNEQFF.

The genes are TRBV24-1 and TRBJ1-2; perhaps TRBD1 as D (6 bases). CDR3 length: 12 amino acids. Germline V gene data show CDR1 as KGHDR and CDR2 as SFDVKD. V dropped 9 bases and J dropped 8 bases, with 15 bases sitting between them. The CDR3 protein is CATWDTPYGYTF. The CDR3 DNA follows: TGTGCCACCTGGGACACGCCCTACGGCTACACCTTC.

Concerning this clonotype: Germline is not matched at one junction end, which may reflect a read error. The CDR3 reads CSVRDRGLAGGETQYF. CDR3 DNA: TGCAGTGTTAGAGACCGGGGACTAGCGGGGGGAGAGACCCAGTACTTC. This chain uses TRBV20-1 with TRBJ2-7; TRBD2 matches 15 bases. Judging by the DNA end, TRBJ2-5 fits better; the J call may be wrong. The CDR3 is made up of 16 amino acids. Germline CDR1 and CDR2: DFQATT and SNEGSKA (reference sequence).

This clonotype has more than one count but fewer than ten. The rearrangement uses TRBV6-5 and TRBJ2-7; TRBD1 agrees at 8 bases. The CDR3 length is 14 residues. Germline lookup yields CDR1 MNHEY and CDR2 SVGAGI. Trimming cost V 7 bases and J 5 bases; bases outside gene matches: 10. The chain's CDR3 is CASKPPTGEDEQYF. As DNA, the CDR3 is TGTGCCAGCAAACCGCCGACAGGGGAAGACGAGCAGTACTTC.

This clonotype was recorded at least ten times. The gene calls are TRBV27 and TRBJ2-7; possibly TRBD1 for D (6 bases). The CDR3 spans 13 residues. Looked up from germline, CDR1 is MNHEY and CDR2 is SMNVEV (reference sequence). The V and J ends lost 4 bases and 7 bases respectively, with 14 bases between them. The DNA of the CDR3 is TGTGCCAGCAGTTCGACCAGGGGTGGAGAGCAGTACTTC. Translated, it gives CASSSTRGGEQYF.

Many counts were recorded for this clonotype. Being one base from a much bigger clone, this may be a read error. V is TRBV29-1 and J is TRBJ2-7; D gene unclear. The germline CDR1 and CDR2 sequences are SQVTM and ANQGSEA. The CDR3 loop spans 12 amino acids. V gave up 6 bases and J gave up 1 base, with 10 bases separating them. This chain's CDR3 is CSVADGSYEQYF. CDR3 bases: TGCAGCGTCGCGGACGGTTCCTACGAGCAGTACTTC.

This clonotype appeared many times. The V gene is TRBV6-2 or TRBV6-3, the J gene TRBJ2-7, with a weak D call TRBD1 (5 bases). The CDR3 loop spans 15 amino acids. CDR1 is MNHEY, CDR2 SVGEGT, per germline. Trimming stripped 2 bases from V and 6 bases from J, with 17 bases between. CDR3 loop: CASSYKGISLLEQYF. The CDR3 DNA reads as TGTGCCAGCAGTTACAAGGGGATTTCCCTGCTCGAGCAGTACTTC.

The V call is TRBV20-1, the J call TRBJ1-5; possible D gene TRBD1, 5 bases. CDR1 and CDR2 (germline): DFQATT, SNEGSKA (reference sequence). Trimming pared 5 bases from V and 0 bases from J, leaving 17 bases between. CDR3 size: 16 residues. CDR3 amino acids: CSARGRGEYSNQPQHF. The CDR3 DNA follows: TGCAGTGCTCGCGGTAGAGGGGAATATAGCAATCAGCCCCAGCATTTT.

J is TRBJ1-5 and V is TRBV27; 7 bases map to TRBD1. The CDR3 has 15 amino acids. V was clipped by 4 bases and J by 0 bases; unmatched bases: 3. Per the germline V gene, CDR1 is MNHEY and CDR2 is SMNVEV (reference sequence). CDR3 nucleotides: TGTGCCAGCAGTTATGACAGGGCTAGCAATCAGCCCCAGCATTTT. Residues: CASSYDRASNQPQHF.

This clonotype has only a few counts. The chain joins TRBV5-1 to TRBJ2-3; 7 bases align to TRBD1. This CDR3 is built from 14 residues. V gave up 3 bases and J gave up 2 bases; unmatched junction bases: 3. Germline CDR1 SGHRS, CDR2 YFSETQ. In DNA form, the CDR3 reads TGCGCCAGCAGCTCCGGGACAGTCACAGATACGCAGTATTTT. It translates to CASSSGTVTDTQYF.

Remarks on this clonotype: At one end the junction does not follow the germline gene, possibly because of a read error. The chain has TRBV3-1 and TRBJ2-2; D not certain. The CDR3 consists of 13 residues. Germline V lookup: CDR1 LGHDT, CDR2 YNNKEL (reference sequence). The CDR3 reads CANSPSATGELFF. CDR3 in DNA: TGTGCCAACAGCCCCTCGGCCACCGGGGAGCTGTTTTTT.

Regarding this clonotype: This clone may be a read error of a much larger clone one base away. The chain employs TRBV4-1 and TRBJ1-5; the D is unclear. Germline V CDR1 and CDR2: MGHRA, YSYEKL. The CDR3 runs 15 residues. The CDR3 bases are TGCGCCGGCAGCCAAGGGTTAGTGGAGAATCAGCCCCAGCATTTT. Amino acid sequence: CAGSQGLVENQPQHF.

The DNA for the CDR3 is TGTGCCAGCAGTTACGGTGGACAGGGGAGGGAAAAACTGTTTTTT. Translated: CASSYGGQGREKLFF. The chain combines TRBV6-6 with TRBJ1-4; 9 positions agree with TRBD1. Germline CDR1 MNHNY, CDR2 SVGAGI (reference sequence). CDR3 length equals 15 residues. Trimming took 2 bases from V and 8 from J; bases not matched to a gene: 6.

This clonotype was counted ten times or more. The J gene is TRBJ2-7, the V gene TRBV28, with D possibly TRBD2 on 6 matching bases. The V end lost 8 bases, the J end lost 2 bases, and 7 bases lay between the germline ends. In germline, CDR1 is MDHEN, CDR2 SYDVKM. The CDR3 has 11 amino acids. The CDR3 loop reads CASGTAYEQYF. The CDR3 DNA reads TGTGCCAGCGGGACTGCCTACGAGCAGTACTTC.

This clonotype turned up a few times. A single base separates this from a much larger clone, so it may be a read error. V gene TRBV4-3 combines with J gene TRBJ2-7; 7 positions match TRBD1. Germline V gene sequence: CDR1 LGHNA, CDR2 YSLEER. The CDR3 loop spans 15 amino acids. The CDR3 protein is CASSQTGTANYEQDF. In DNA form, the CDR3 reads TGCGCCAGCAGCCAAACCGGGACAGCAAACTACGAGCAGGACTTC.